This T cell receptor (beta chain) was captured by sequencing in a study of graft-versus-host responses after intestinal transplantation. Looking at the study overall: The study gave all recipients anti-thymocyte globulin induction, then tacrolimus and steroids for about 3 years. Broader study findings: The highest levels of circulating GvH clones went along with early declines in HvG clones after transplant. Recipient marrow held GvH clones, some first seen in ileum or blood.

This clone was seen only once. Its antigen remains unidentified. TCRdb's table, derived via immunoSEQ multiplex PCR, lists solely in-frame clones and lacks some. The sample shows roughly 120,000 clones, around nine tenths of them seen only once. Germline CDR1 SGHVS, CDR2 FQNEAQ. The CDR3 spans 15 residues. V lost 5 bases to trimming and J lost 4 bases, with 17 bases between them. This sample comprised unstimulated CD4+ T cells sorted from spleen or lymph node cells, obtained before intestinal transplant. The chain uses TRBV7-8 and TRBJ1-1; no firm D call. The TCR comes from a human donor who received an intestinal transplant. As DNA, the CDR3 is TGTGCCAGCAGCCACGACCGGGTCCCCCGCACTGAAGCTTTCTTT. It codes for CASSHDRVPRTEAFF.